A single sample is the source of the 21 T cell receptor beta chains below, sequenced in a study of blood T cell repertoires in COVID-19. The method was immunoSEQ multiplex PCR; TCRdb's version includes in-frame clones alone and lacks a portion of them. The table includes 55,000 to 75,000 clones, 70% to 90% detected once. The sequencing input was peripheral blood. The receptors derive from a middle-aged man with active COVID-19.

This rearrangement joins TRBV12-3 or TRBV12-4 to TRBJ1-2, with D unclear. Between the trimmed V and J ends, which lost 7 bases and 1 base, there was a span of 10 bases. The CDR3 sequence is 13 residues long. The CDR3, as DNA: TGTGCCAGCACCTTCTCTTTTAACTATGGCTACACCTTC. Translating it yields CASTFSFNYGYTF.

This clone was seen only once. This chain links TRBV3-1 (or the pseudogene TRBV3-2) with TRBJ2-7; the D is unclear. Germline CDR1 LGHDT, CDR2 YNNKEL (reference sequence). Trimming took 8 bases from V and 5 from J, leaving 10 bases between them. The CDR3 sequence is 11 residues long. CDR3 sequence reads: CASEQTNEQYF. The CDR3, as DNA: TGTGCCAGCGAACAGACAAACGAGCAGTACTTC.

This clone has more than one count but fewer than ten. The chain employs TRBV10-3 and TRBJ2-1; 8 bases line up with TRBD2. The junction had 6 bases not matched to a gene; V was cut back by 8 bases and J by 0 bases. This CDR3 is 15 amino acids long. CDR1 is ENHRY, CDR2 SYGVKD, per germline. CDR3 nucleotides: TGTGCCATCGAGAGGGCGGGGGGCTCCTACAATGAGCAGTTCTTC. It translates to CAIERAGGSYNEQFF.

This sequence joins TRBV9 and TRBJ2-7, with 10 bases matching TRBD1. Germline CDR1 and CDR2: SGDLS and YYNGEE. This CDR3 region has 15 residues. Trimming at V came to 4 bases and at J to 6 bases, leaving 10 bases not matched to a gene. In DNA, the CDR3 is TGTGCCAGCAGCTTAAGGGACAGGGGTGCTTTCGAGCAGTACTTC. It translates to CASSLRDRGAFEQYF.

The J gene is TRBJ2-2, the V gene TRBV5-4; D may be TRBD2 (5 bases). Germline values: CDR1 SGHNT, CDR2 YYREEE (reference sequence). Trimming pared 4 bases from V and 3 bases from J, leaving 10 bases between. This CDR3 region has 14 residues. The CDR3 protein is CASSRRGDTGELFF. CDR3 coding DNA: TGTGCCAGCAGCCGTCGGGGTGACACCGGGGAGCTGTTTTTT.

This rearrangement joins TRBV7-2 to TRBJ2-3; the match to TRBD2 covers 7 bases. Germline CDR1 SGHTA, CDR2 FQGNSA. J lost 6 bases, V lost 6 bases, and 6 bases had no gene match. The CDR3 is 13 amino acids. The CDR3 DNA reads as TGTGCCAGCAGACGGACCGGGGGGGATACGCAGTATTTT. Its protein is CASRRTGGDTQYF.

The chain links TRBV7-3 to TRBJ1-5; 8 nucleotides line up with TRBD1. Per the germline V gene, CDR1 is SGHTA and CDR2 is FQGTGA. Trimming took 5 bases from V and 0 from J; bases not matched to a gene: 9. The CDR3 is made up of 17 amino acids. CDR3 sequence: CASSPKQGETSNQPQHF. The CDR3 DNA follows: TGTGCCAGCAGCCCGAAACAGGGGGAGACTAGCAATCAGCCCCAGCATTTT.

The V call is TRBV19, the J call TRBJ1-6; 10 bases are a match to TRBD1. V gave up 3 bases and J gave up 7 bases; unmatched junction bases: 0. The CDR3 is 14 amino acids. CDR1 is LNHDA and CDR2 is SQIVND in the germline V gene (reference sequence). The CDR3 sequence: CASSMDRGNSPLHF. As DNA, the CDR3 is TGTGCCAGTAGTATGGACAGGGGGAATTCACCCCTCCACTTT.

The V call is TRBV29-1, the J call TRBJ1-1; D remains ambiguous. Trimming stripped 3 bases from V and 0 bases from J, with 14 bases between. There are 15 residues in the CDR3. Germline assignment: CDR1 SQVTM and CDR2 ANQGSEA. The CDR3 reads CSVERSRRLNTEAFF. DNA for the CDR3: TGCAGCGTTGAGAGGAGTCGGCGACTGAACACTGAAGCTTTCTTT. Combining the CDR3 with reference TRBV29-1 and TRBJ1-1 gives the whole variable domain SAVISQKPSRDICQRGTSLTIQCQVDSQVTMMFWYRQQPGQSLTLIATANQGSEATYESGFVIDKFPISRPNLTFSTLTVSNMSPEDSSIYLCSVERSRRLNTEAFFGQGTRLTVV.

The rearrangement uses TRBV24-1 and TRBJ1-5; tentatively, D is TRBD1 (5 bases). Germline V gives CDR1 KGHDR, CDR2 SFDVKD. V gave up 5 bases and J gave up 0 bases, with 13 bases separating them. CDR3 length equals 16 residues. The CDR3: CATSVRQSYSNQPQHF. Here the CDR3 DNA reads TGTGCCACCAGTGTTCGACAGAGCTATAGCAATCAGCCCCAGCATTTT.

V usage is TRBV14 and J usage is TRBJ1-2; D ambiguous. Germline V gene data show CDR1 as SGHDN and CDR2 as FVKESK. Trimming shortened V by 3 bases and J by 7 bases, and 9 bases separated the two germline ends. The CDR3 loop spans 12 amino acids. The CDR3 reads CASSQGRGGYTF. The DNA for the CDR3 is TGTGCCAGCAGCCAGGGCCGGGGTGGCTACACCTTC.

This clone was observed a handful of times. The chain employs TRBV4-1 and TRBJ1-5; 8 bases line up with TRBD1. V shed 0 bases, J shed 13 bases, and the junction held 5 bases outside the gene matches. CDR1 and CDR2 from the germline V gene are MGHRA and YSYEKL. This CDR3 is 13 amino acids long. Written as DNA, the CDR3 is TGCGCCAGCAGCCAAGATGACAGGACAGGGCAGCATTTT. It codes for CASSQDDRTGQHF.

The rearrangement uses TRBV5-1 and TRBJ1-3; 8 nucleotides line up with TRBD1. The V segment lost 5 bases and the J segment 0 bases; nucleotides outside the gene matches: 7. The germline gives CDR1 SGHRS, CDR2 YFSETQ. This CDR3 has 16 amino acids. The DNA for the CDR3 is TGCGCCAGCAGTACAGGGGGGGTCCACTCTGGAAACACCATATATTTT. This encodes CASSTGGVHSGNTIYF.

This clone was counted a single time. The genes are TRBV30 and TRBJ1-6; possible D gene TRBD1, 6 bases. The germline CDR1 and CDR2 sequences are GTSNPN and SVGIG (reference sequence). V was shortened by 5 bases and J by 3 bases, with 11 bases between the two germline ends. This CDR3 contains 14 residues. Here the CDR3 reads CAWGNRDYNSPLHF. The DNA of the CDR3 is TGTGCCTGGGGTAACAGGGACTATAATTCACCCCTCCACTTT.

The genes are TRBV18 and TRBJ1-2; no clear D gene. The V end was cut by 1 base, the J end by 6 bases, with 9 bases between. This CDR3 is built from 13 residues. CDR1 KGHSH and CDR2 LQKENI come from the germline V gene. In nucleotides, the CDR3 is TGTGCCAGCTCACCACGAGGTTCGGATGGCTACACCTTC. As protein: CASSPRGSDGYTF.

This sequence joins TRBV3-1 (or the pseudogene TRBV3-2) and TRBJ1-5; 7 bases are shared with TRBD1. After removal of 5 bases from V and 5 bases from J, the junction contained 6 bases not matched to a gene. Germline CDR1 and CDR2: LGHDT and YNNKEL (reference sequence). The CDR3 is 14 residues long. The CDR3 region is CASSWRQGHQPQHF. The CDR3 coding sequence is TGTGCCAGCAGCTGGAGACAGGGCCATCAGCCCCAGCATTTT.

This clone occurred a few times. The V call is TRBV6-5, the J call TRBJ1-5, with D perhaps matching TRBD1 (6 bases). Germline V gene data show CDR1 as MNHEY and CDR2 as SVGAGI. This CDR3 is built from 14 residues. Trimming took off 8 bases at V and 0 bases at J, with 11 bases between the two ends. In nucleotides, the CDR3 is TGTGCCAGCGGACAGAGTTATAGCAATCAGCCCCAGCATTTT. As protein: CASGQSYSNQPQHF.

The V and J genes are TRBV14 and TRBJ2-5; TRBD1 aligns across 8 bases. Germline V gene sequence: CDR1 SGHDN, CDR2 FVKESK. The V segment lost 6 bases and the J segment 1 base; nucleotides outside the gene matches: 1. This CDR3 is 13 amino acids long. The CDR3 nucleotides read TGTGCCAGCAGTCAGGGGGCCCAAGAGACCCAGTACTTC. Encoded protein: CASSQGAQETQYF.

The rearrangement links TRBV3-1 (or the pseudogene TRBV3-2) to TRBJ2-3, with TRBD1 as a possible D gene (5 bases). Germline CDR1 LGHDT, CDR2 YNNKEL (reference sequence). CDR3 length: 13 residues. V was trimmed by 2 bases and J by 4 bases, leaving 7 bases between them. The CDR3 sequence is CASSQRGSDTQYF. CDR3 coding DNA: TGTGCCAGCAGCCAAAGGGGATCAGATACGCAGTATTTT.

The chain links TRBV25-1 to TRBJ2-2; 7 bases map to TRBD1. Looked up from germline, CDR1 is MGHDK and CDR2 is SYGVNS. The CDR3 spans 14 residues. The V segment lost 6 bases and the J segment 5 bases; nucleotides outside the gene matches: 6. The CDR3 DNA reads as TGTGCCAGCAGAGACCACAGGGGTACCGGGGAGCTGTTTTTT. Translated: CASRDHRGTGELFF.

The V gene is TRBV5-1, the J gene TRBJ2-1, with D possibly being TRBD2 (6 bases). This CDR3 comprises 13 residues. With 3 bases removed from V and 7 bases from J, the gap between germline ends came to 11 bases. CDR1 is SGHRS and CDR2 is YFSETQ in the germline V gene. CDR3 coding DNA: TGCGCCAGCAGCTCCTGGGGGGTTAATGAGCAGTTCTTC. Its protein is CASSSWGVNEQFF. Looking up the rest from reference TRBV5-1 and TRBJ2-1 gives the full variable domain: KAGVTQTPRYLIKTRGQQVTLSCSPISGHRSVSWYQQTPGQGLQFLFEYFSETQRNKGNFPGRFSGRQFSNSRSEMNVSTLELGDSALYLCASSSWGVNEQFFGPGTRLTVL.